These 11 T cell receptor beta chains share one sample of origin, sequenced in a study of early T cells in non-severe SARS-CoV-2 infection. From the 5' RACE reads, TCRdb called clonotypes with MiXCR, one entry per CDR3 protein. The repertoire holds 65,000 to 90,000 distinct CDR3 sequences, with 9.5% to 15% as singletons. The specimen was whole blood. The receptors originated from an adult who was a healthcare worker with PCR-confirmed SARS-CoV-2 infection or an uninfected control (not recorded which).

This clonotype was seen many times. The chain is built from TRBV28 and TRBJ1-2; 9 bases line up with TRBD1. The CDR3 is 18 residues long. Trimming removed 5 bases from V and 4 bases from J; junction bases left unmatched: 17. The V gene's germline CDR1 is MDHEN and CDR2 SYDVKM. The CDR3 bases are TGTGCCAGCAGTCCTGGGACAGGGCCGTGGTCCGGATTCTATGGCTACACCTTC. Residues: CASSPGTGPWSGFYGYTF.

The rearrangement links TRBV29-1 to TRBJ2-1; maybe TRBD2 (5 bases). The CDR3 has 14 residues. Germline V gene lookup returns CDR1 SQVTM and CDR2 ANQGSEA. V lost 7 bases to trimming and J lost 0 bases, with 13 bases between them. CDR3 bases: TGCAGCGGACGATTAGCGCCCTCCTACAATGAGCAGTTCTTC. Encoded protein: CSGRLAPSYNEQFF.

V and J are TRBV2 and TRBJ2-3, with D possibly being TRBD2 (5 bases). The V gene lost 0 bases and the J gene lost 5 bases, with 12 bases spanning the gap. The V gene's germline CDR1 is SNHLY and CDR2 FYNNEI. This CDR3 contains 15 residues. CDR3 nucleotide sequence: TGTGCCAGCAGTGAAGCGGGCGGCGAGGGAGATACGCAGTATTTT. It encodes CASSEAGGEGDTQYF.

Notes on this clonotype: Given a much more abundant clone one base away, this may be a read error. The gene calls are TRBV30 and TRBJ1-1; D not certain. Germline CDR1 reads GTSNPN; CDR2 reads SVGIG (reference sequence). CDR3 length equals 11 residues. The V and J ends lost 0 bases and 7 bases respectively, with 6 bases between them. The DNA for the CDR3 is TGTGCCTGGAGTGTATGGTTTGAAGCTTTCTTT. This encodes CAWSVWFEAFF.

In the case of this clonotype: It may be a read error: a sequence one base away is much more abundant. The chain is built from TRBV18 and TRBJ2-5, with no clear D. The germline gives CDR1 KGHSH, CDR2 LQKENI. This CDR3 has 13 amino acids. The CDR3 sequence is CTSSPRYPETQYF. The DNA for the CDR3 is TGTACCAGCTCACCACGGTATCCTGAGACCCAGTACTTC. The variable domain in full, with the rest retrieved from reference TRBV18 and TRBJ2-5, is NAGVMQNPRHLVRRRGQEARLRCSPMKGHSHVYWYRQLPEEGLKFMVYLQKENIIDESGMPKERFSAEFPKEGPSILRIQQVVRGDSAAYFCTSSPRYPETQYFGPGTRLLVL.

This clonotype was counted between two and nine times. The chain carries TRBV10-3 and TRBJ2-1; TRBD2 matches at 14 bases. The CDR3 totals 15 residues. Looked up from germline, CDR1 is ENHRY and CDR2 is SYGVKD. After removal of 8 bases from V and 1 base from J, the junction contained 1 base not matched to a gene. The CDR3 DNA is TGTGCCATCGGGACTAGCGGGAGATCCTACAATGAGCAGTTCTTC. This sequence encodes CAIGTSGRSYNEQFF.

This clonotype was picked up a small number of times. The gene calls are TRBV7-8 and TRBJ1-1, with D uncertain. This CDR3 is built from 13 residues. Trimming took 1 base from V and 0 from J, leaving 3 bases between them. Looked up from germline, CDR1 is SGHVS and CDR2 is FQNEAQ. CDR3: CASSLELNTEAFF. The CDR3 DNA reads as TGTGCCAGCAGCTTAGAACTGAACACTGAAGCTTTCTTT.

J is TRBJ2-2 and V is TRBV19; 8 bases map to TRBD1. Germline V gives CDR1 LNHDA, CDR2 SQIVND (reference sequence). The CDR3 spans 16 residues. V was pared by 2 bases and J by 1 base, with 3 bases of the junction left unmatched. The CDR3 loop is CASSILGQGNTGELFF. The CDR3 DNA follows: TGTGCCAGTAGTATACTCGGACAGGGGAACACCGGGGAGCTGTTTTTT.

The rearrangement links TRBV6-6 to TRBJ1-1, with 8 bases aligning to TRBD1. Germline CDR1 and CDR2: MNHNY and SVGAGI (reference sequence). The CDR3 is 13 amino acids. V lost 6 bases to trimming and J lost 8 bases; unmatched junction nucleotides: 8. CDR3 DNA: TGTGCCAGCAGGCCCGGGACAGGTGACGAAGCTTTCTTT. It is translated as CASRPGTGDEAFF.

This clonotype was found many times. The gene calls are TRBV6-2 or TRBV6-3 and TRBJ2-2; no reliable D call. CDR3 length equals 14 residues. The germline CDR1 and CDR2 sequences are MNHEY and SVGEGT. The V gene lost 6 bases and the J gene lost 7 bases, with 15 bases spanning the gap. CDR3 bases: TGTGCCAGCAGCCCACGGATGGCAGGCGGGGAGCTGTTTTTT. It codes for CASSPRMAGGELFF.

This clonotype was found a few times. The chain employs TRBV6-2 or TRBV6-3 and TRBJ1-1; a possible D gene is TRBD1 (5 bases). CDR1 and CDR2 (germline): MNHEY, SVGEGT. Trimming stripped 2 bases from V and 3 bases from J, with 7 bases between. The length of the CDR3 is 13 residues. The CDR3 here is CASSYGTHTEAFF. CDR3 sequence (DNA): TGTGCCAGCAGTTACGGGACCCACACTGAAGCTTTCTTT.